This is a list of T cell receptor beta chains from one sample in a study of blood T cell repertoires in COVID-19. Assay: immunoSEQ multiplex PCR; the TCRdb copy retains only in-frame clones and omits some. The table records more than 95,000 clones, 90% of them present only once. Input material: peripheral blood. These receptors were obtained from a man aged 60 to 69 with acute or convalescent COVID-19. Both conserved end residues are part of each CDR3. The order of the fields is clone size, J gene, V gene, D gene, CDR3 protein, CDR3 DNA. The D gene is left open where the match is weak. Clone size is not always given. Where it is, it says once, few, many or a class for expanded clones.

>-|TRBJ1-1|TRBV7-2|-
CASRPGQRNTEAFF
TGTGCCAGCCGACCAGGGCAGAGGAACACTGAAGCTTTCTTT
>-|TRBJ2-3|TRBV11-1|TRBD1
CASSLDRDTDTQYF
TGTGCCAGCAGCCTTGACAGGGACACAGATACGCAGTATTTT
>-|TRBJ1-3|TRBV6-5|-
CASRGHFGNTIYF
TGTGCCAGCAGAGGACATTTTGGAAACACCATATATTTT
>-|TRBJ1-5|TRBV9|TRBD1
CASSPGQGATSNQPQHF
TGTGCCAGCAGCCCAGGACAGGGGGCAACCTCGAATCAGCCCCAGCATTTT
>once|TRBJ1-6|TRBV29-1|TRBD1
CSVAGTDNSPLHF
TGCAGCGTTGCCGGGACAGATAATTCACCCCTCCACTTT
>once|TRBJ2-5|TRBV3-1/TRBV3-2|TRBD2
CASSQESLAGNQETQYF
TGTGCCAGCAGCCAAGAGTCCCTAGCGGGAAACCAAGAGACCCAGTACTTC
>-|TRBJ2-5|TRBV3-1/TRBV3-2|TRBD2
CASSQDPLAGGLETQYF
TGTGCCAGCAGCCAAGACCCTCTAGCGGGGGGGTTGGAGACCCAGTACTTC
>-|TRBJ1-4|TRBV7-2|-
CASTPQSQGGEKLFF
TGTGCCAGCACCCCTCAAAGCCAGGGCGGTGAAAAACTGTTTTTT
>once|TRBJ2-2|TRBV30|TRBD1
CAWKHTGGSGTGELFF
TGTGCCTGGAAACATACAGGGGGCTCAGGCACCGGGGAGCTGTTTTTT
>-|TRBJ1-2|TRBV5-4|-
CASSPPPPGHYNYGYTF
TGTGCCAGCAGTCCTCCTCCACCGGGACACTATAACTATGGCTACACCTTC
>-|TRBJ2-2|TRBV5-5|-
CASSLTVPANTGELFF
TGTGCCAGCAGCTTGACAGTTCCTGCGAACACCGGGGAGCTGTTTTTT
>-|TRBJ1-1|TRBV7-2|-
CASSFGGAGNTEAFF
TGTGCCAGCAGCTTCGGGGGGGCTGGGAACACTGAAGCTTTCTTT
>-|TRBJ1-4|TRBV5-1|-
CASSLEGPWGEKLFF
TGCGCCAGCAGCTTGGAGGGGCCTTGGGGCGAAAAACTGTTTTTT
>few|TRBJ2-3|TRBV15|TRBD1
CATSRDRDSSTDTQYF
TGTGCCACCAGCAGAGATCGGGACAGCAGCACAGATACGCAGTATTTT
>-|TRBJ2-2|TRBV2|-
CASSPTDPGELFF
TGTGCCAGCAGTCCGACAGACCCTGGGGAGCTGTTTTTT
>-|TRBJ1-1|TRBV11-2|-
CASSLDTGNTEAFF
TGTGCCAGCAGCTTAGATACGGGGAACACTGAAGCTTTCTTT
>-|TRBJ2-2|TRBV5-1|TRBD2
CASSPLLGGAGELFF
TGCGCCAGCAGCCCACTTCTCGGGGGGGCCGGGGAGCTGTTTTTT
>-|TRBJ1-6|TRBV10-3|TRBD1
CAISPTGNSGSPLHF
TGTGCCATCAGTCCGACAGGGAATAGCGGTTCACCCCTCCACTTT
>-|TRBJ1-1|TRBV5-5|TRBD1
CASSLRPRSGTGGNTEAFF
TGTGCCAGCAGCTTAAGACCTCGGTCTGGGACAGGGGGGAACACTGAAGCTTTCTTT
>-|TRBJ1-1|TRBV25-1|-
CASSEYGRNTEAFF
TGTGCCAGCAGTGAATACGGGAGGAACACTGAAGCTTTCTTT
>-|TRBJ1-2|TRBV12-5|-
CASGLVDRYGYTF
TGTGCTAGTGGTTTGGTGGACAGATATGGCTACACCTTC
>-|TRBJ1-6|TRBV6-2/TRBV6-3|TRBD1
CASSPGTGSSPLHF
TGTGCCAGCAGTCCCGGGACAGGGTCGTCACCCCTCCACTTT
>-|TRBJ1-2|TRBV4-1|-
CASRQGGGYTF
TGCGCCAGCAGACAGGGTGGAGGCTACACCTTC
>-|TRBJ2-1|TRBV28|-
CASSFGGGVSNEQFF
TGTGCCAGCAGTTTTGGAGGGGGGGTATCCAATGAGCAGTTCTTC
>-|TRBJ1-3|TRBV10-1|-
CASSESQGSGNTIYF
TGCGCCAGCAGTGAGTCCCAGGGATCTGGAAACACCATATATTTT
>-|TRBJ1-1|TRBV19|TRBD1
CASSGTGTGNMNTEAFF
TGTGCCAGTAGTGGGACCGGGACAGGGAACATGAACACTGAAGCTTTCTTT
>-|TRBJ2-2|TRBV7-8|-
CASSPPAGGELFF
TGTGCCAGCAGCCCCCCCGCGGGGGGGGAGCTGTTTTTT
>-|TRBJ1-1|TRBV19|TRBD1
CASGSTGGVIAFF
TGTGCCAGTGGATCTACAGGGGGCGTGATAGCTTTCTTT
>-|TRBJ1-1|TRBV5-1|-
CASSLSGGLGVTEAFF
TGCGCCAGCAGCTTGAGTGGGGGACTAGGGGTCACTGAAGCTTTCTTT
>-|TRBJ1-6|TRBV6-5|TRBD1
CASSSGTGINSPLHF
TGTGCCAGCAGTTCCGGGACAGGGATTAATTCACCCCTCCACTTT
>-|TRBJ2-2|TRBV18|-
CASSPRVNGELFF
TGTGCCAGCTCACCACGCGTTAACGGGGAGCTGTTTTTT
>-|TRBJ2-5|TRBV30|-
CAWTLGGLETQYF
TGTGCCTGGACCTTGGGGGGTCTCGAGACCCAGTACTTC
>-|TRBJ1-1|TRBV5-1|-
CASSLLGANFGNTEAFF
TGCGCCAGCAGCTTACTGGGGGCGAACTTCGGGAACACTGAAGCTTTCTTT
>-|TRBJ2-1|TRBV19|TRBD1
CASSALQGYSYNEQFF
TGTGCCAGTAGTGCCCTACAGGGGTATTCCTACAATGAGCAGTTCTTC
>-|TRBJ1-5|TRBV6-5|-
CASRGPGSNQPQHF
TGTGCCAGCAGGGGCCCAGGGTCAAATCAGCCCCAGCATTTT
>-|TRBJ2-7|TRBV5-1|-
CASSLADGRGEQYF
TGCGCCAGCAGCTTGGCCGACGGCAGGGGCGAGCAGTACTTC
>-|TRBJ1-2|TRBV19|-
CASSMRRGATNGYTF
TGTGCCAGTAGTATGAGGCGGGGGGCGACGAATGGCTACACCTTC
>-|TRBJ1-4|TRBV10-2|TRBD1
CASSEEGAATNEKLFF
TGCGCCAGCAGTGAAGAGGGGGCGGCAACTAATGAAAAACTGTTTTTT
>-|TRBJ1-2|TRBV14|-
CASSQDPFGYTF
TGTGCCAGCAGCCAAGATCCGTTTGGCTACACCTTC
>-|TRBJ1-6|TRBV7-9|-
CASSLPQRDSPLHF
TGTGCCAGCAGCCTACCTCAGAGGGATTCACCCCTCCACTTT
>once|TRBJ1-1|TRBV3-1/TRBV3-2|-
CASSQGSVNTEAFF
TGTGCCAGCAGCCAGGGCAGTGTGAACACTGAAGCTTTCTTT
>-|TRBJ1-6|TRBV10-3|TRBD1
CATEGQANNSPLHF
TGTGCCACCGAAGGACAGGCGAATAATTCACCCCTCCACTTT
>-|TRBJ1-3|TRBV18|-
CASSPEEGAGNTIYF
TGTGCCAGCTCACCGGAGGAGGGAGCGGGAAACACCATATATTTT
>-|TRBJ1-1|TRBV5-6|-
CASSTSRRGRRGTEAFF
TGTGCCAGCAGCACCTCTAGGCGTGGTCGGAGGGGCACTGAAGCTTTCTTT
>once|TRBJ1-1|TRBV19|-
CASSILGVGAEAFF
TGTGCCAGTAGTATACTAGGGGTTGGAGCTGAAGCTTTCTTT
>once|TRBJ1-3|TRBV6-5|-
CASKRVTGNTIYF
TGTGCCAGCAAGAGGGTAACTGGAAACACCATATATTTT
>-|TRBJ2-7|TRBV19|-
CASSKEPLPSTGEQYF
TGTGCCAGTAGTAAGGAGCCTTTACCCTCTACGGGCGAGCAGTACTTC
>-|TRBJ1-2|TRBV6-1|-
CASSETGNYGYTF
TGTGCCAGCAGTGAAACAGGAAACTATGGCTACACCTTC
>-|TRBJ1-5|TRBV4-1|TRBD1
CASSQKTGVGNQPQHF
TGCGCCAGCAGCCAGAAGACAGGGGTTGGTAATCAGCCCCAGCATTTT
>-|TRBJ1-1|TRBV18|-
CASSPPVRGAEAFF
TGTGCCAGCTCACCACCAGTGCGGGGGGCTGAAGCTTTCTTT
>-|TRBJ1-2|TRBV10-1|-
CASSPGLSYGYTF
TGCGCCAGCAGTCCTGGACTGAGCTATGGCTACACCTTC
>-|TRBJ2-1|TRBV4-1|-
CASSTSDSSYNEQFF
TGCGCCAGCAGCACCAGCGACAGCTCCTACAATGAGCAGTTCTTC
>-|TRBJ1-5|TRBV7-9|-
CASSPRDSFISNQPQHF
TGTGCCAGCAGCCCCCGGGACTCCTTTATTAGCAATCAGCCCCAGCATTTT
>-|TRBJ1-1|TRBV19|-
CASSVDSNTEAFF
TGTGCCAGTAGTGTCGACAGCAACACTGAAGCTTTCTTT
>-|TRBJ1-1|TRBV5-6|-
CASSLRRMTEAFF
TGTGCCAGCAGCTTACGTAGAATGACTGAAGCTTTCTTT
>-|TRBJ1-2|TRBV10-3|-
CAISEQGQGYGYTF
TGTGCCATCAGTGAGCAAGGGCAGGGCTATGGCTACACCTTC